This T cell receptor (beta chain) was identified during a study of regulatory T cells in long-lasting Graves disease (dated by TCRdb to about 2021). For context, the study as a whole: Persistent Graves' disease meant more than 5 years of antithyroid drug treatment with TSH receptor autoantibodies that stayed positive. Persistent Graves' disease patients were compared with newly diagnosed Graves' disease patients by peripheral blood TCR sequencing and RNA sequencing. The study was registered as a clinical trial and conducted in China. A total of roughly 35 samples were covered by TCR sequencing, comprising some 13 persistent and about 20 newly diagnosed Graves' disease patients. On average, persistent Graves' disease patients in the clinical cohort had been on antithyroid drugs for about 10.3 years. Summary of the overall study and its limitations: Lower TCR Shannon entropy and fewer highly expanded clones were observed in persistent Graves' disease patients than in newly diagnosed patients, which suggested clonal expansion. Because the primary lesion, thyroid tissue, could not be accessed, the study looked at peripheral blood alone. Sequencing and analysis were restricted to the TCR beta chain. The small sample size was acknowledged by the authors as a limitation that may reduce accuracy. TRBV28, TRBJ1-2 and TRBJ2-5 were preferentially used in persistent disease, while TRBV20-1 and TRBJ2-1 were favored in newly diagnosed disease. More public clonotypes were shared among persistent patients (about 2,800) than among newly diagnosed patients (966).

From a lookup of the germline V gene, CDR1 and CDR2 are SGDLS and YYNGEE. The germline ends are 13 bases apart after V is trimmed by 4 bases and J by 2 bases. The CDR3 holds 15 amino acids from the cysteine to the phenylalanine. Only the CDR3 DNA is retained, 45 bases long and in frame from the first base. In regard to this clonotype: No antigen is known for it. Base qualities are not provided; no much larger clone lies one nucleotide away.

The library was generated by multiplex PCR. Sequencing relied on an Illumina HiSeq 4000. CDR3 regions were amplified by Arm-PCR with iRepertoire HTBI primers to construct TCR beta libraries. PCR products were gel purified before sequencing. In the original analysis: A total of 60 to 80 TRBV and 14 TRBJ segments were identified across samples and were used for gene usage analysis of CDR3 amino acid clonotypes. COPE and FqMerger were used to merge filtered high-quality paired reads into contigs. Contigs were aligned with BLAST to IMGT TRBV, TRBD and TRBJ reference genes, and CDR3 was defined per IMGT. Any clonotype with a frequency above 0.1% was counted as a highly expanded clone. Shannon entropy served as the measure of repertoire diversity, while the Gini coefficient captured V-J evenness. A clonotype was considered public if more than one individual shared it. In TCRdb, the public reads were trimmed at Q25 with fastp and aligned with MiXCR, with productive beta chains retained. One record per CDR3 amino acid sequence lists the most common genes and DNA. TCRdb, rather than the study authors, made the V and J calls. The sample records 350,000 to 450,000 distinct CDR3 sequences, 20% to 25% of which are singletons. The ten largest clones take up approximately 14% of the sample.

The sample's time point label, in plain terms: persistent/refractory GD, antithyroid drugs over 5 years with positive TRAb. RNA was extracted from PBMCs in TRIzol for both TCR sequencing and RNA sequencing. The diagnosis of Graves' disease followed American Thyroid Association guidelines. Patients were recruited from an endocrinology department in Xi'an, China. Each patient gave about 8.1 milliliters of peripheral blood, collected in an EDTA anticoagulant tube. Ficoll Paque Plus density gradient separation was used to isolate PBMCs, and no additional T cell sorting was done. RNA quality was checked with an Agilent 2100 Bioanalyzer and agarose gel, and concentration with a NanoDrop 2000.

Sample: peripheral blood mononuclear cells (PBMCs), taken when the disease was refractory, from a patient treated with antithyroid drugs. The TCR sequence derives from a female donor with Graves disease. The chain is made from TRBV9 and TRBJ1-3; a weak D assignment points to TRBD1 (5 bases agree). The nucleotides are TGTGCCAGCAGCCGGGACGGGGGTCCTGGAAACACCATATATTTT. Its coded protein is CASSRDGGPGNTIYF.